The clone carrying this TCR beta chain appeared many times. This sample was taken from a study of neurological immune-mediated disorders. Germline CDR1 KGHDR, CDR2 SFDVKD. The CDR3 runs to 13 residues. Trimming took 3 bases from V and 5 from J, leaving 9 bases between them. 5'RACE with 10-nucleotide random UMIs produced the cDNA. TCRdb analysed the 5' RACE reads with MiXCR anew, one entry per CDR3 protein. The sample lists more than 45,000 distinct CDR3 sequences, around 3.4% occurring once. The sample consisted of PBMCs. The chain is built from TRBV24-1 and TRBJ2-5; D possibly corresponds to TRBD1 (5 bases). This clonotype was obtained from a man in his forties or fifties with multiple sclerosis. The CDR3 DNA is TGTGCCACCAGTGATGGGGCGCGGGAGACCCAGTACTTC. It specifies CATSDGARETQYF.